The clone carrying this T cell receptor beta chain turned up a few times. Antigen unknown. Peripheral blood came from all dose cohorts at three timepoints. Repertoires were generated with immunoSEQ multiplex PCR, while TCRdb's copy carries only in-frame clones and drops some. The data show about 55,000 clones, around 88% seen once. The germline V and J ends were trimmed by 7 bases and 2 bases, with 6 bases remaining between them. The V gene's germline CDR1 is MDHEN and CDR2 SYDVKM. CDR3 length equals 11 residues. This sample was included in a study of OX40 agonist ivuxolimab in advanced cancers. Background on the study: Age averaged around 58 years (range roughly 23 to 80), and roughly 80% were male.

Broader study findings: Normalized T-cell clonal expansion was also low in a subset of nonresponders.

The receptor was isolated from an adult with an advanced solid tumor such as melanoma, head and neck, liver or kidney cancer. The gene calls are TRBV28 and TRBJ2-7, with D unclear. The material sequenced was CD4+ or CD8+ T cells sorted from blood, taken in a trial of the OX40 agonist ivuxolimab. The CDR3 is CASTSAYEQYF. For the CDR3, the DNA is TGTGCCAGCACCTCAGCCTACGAGCAGTACTTC.